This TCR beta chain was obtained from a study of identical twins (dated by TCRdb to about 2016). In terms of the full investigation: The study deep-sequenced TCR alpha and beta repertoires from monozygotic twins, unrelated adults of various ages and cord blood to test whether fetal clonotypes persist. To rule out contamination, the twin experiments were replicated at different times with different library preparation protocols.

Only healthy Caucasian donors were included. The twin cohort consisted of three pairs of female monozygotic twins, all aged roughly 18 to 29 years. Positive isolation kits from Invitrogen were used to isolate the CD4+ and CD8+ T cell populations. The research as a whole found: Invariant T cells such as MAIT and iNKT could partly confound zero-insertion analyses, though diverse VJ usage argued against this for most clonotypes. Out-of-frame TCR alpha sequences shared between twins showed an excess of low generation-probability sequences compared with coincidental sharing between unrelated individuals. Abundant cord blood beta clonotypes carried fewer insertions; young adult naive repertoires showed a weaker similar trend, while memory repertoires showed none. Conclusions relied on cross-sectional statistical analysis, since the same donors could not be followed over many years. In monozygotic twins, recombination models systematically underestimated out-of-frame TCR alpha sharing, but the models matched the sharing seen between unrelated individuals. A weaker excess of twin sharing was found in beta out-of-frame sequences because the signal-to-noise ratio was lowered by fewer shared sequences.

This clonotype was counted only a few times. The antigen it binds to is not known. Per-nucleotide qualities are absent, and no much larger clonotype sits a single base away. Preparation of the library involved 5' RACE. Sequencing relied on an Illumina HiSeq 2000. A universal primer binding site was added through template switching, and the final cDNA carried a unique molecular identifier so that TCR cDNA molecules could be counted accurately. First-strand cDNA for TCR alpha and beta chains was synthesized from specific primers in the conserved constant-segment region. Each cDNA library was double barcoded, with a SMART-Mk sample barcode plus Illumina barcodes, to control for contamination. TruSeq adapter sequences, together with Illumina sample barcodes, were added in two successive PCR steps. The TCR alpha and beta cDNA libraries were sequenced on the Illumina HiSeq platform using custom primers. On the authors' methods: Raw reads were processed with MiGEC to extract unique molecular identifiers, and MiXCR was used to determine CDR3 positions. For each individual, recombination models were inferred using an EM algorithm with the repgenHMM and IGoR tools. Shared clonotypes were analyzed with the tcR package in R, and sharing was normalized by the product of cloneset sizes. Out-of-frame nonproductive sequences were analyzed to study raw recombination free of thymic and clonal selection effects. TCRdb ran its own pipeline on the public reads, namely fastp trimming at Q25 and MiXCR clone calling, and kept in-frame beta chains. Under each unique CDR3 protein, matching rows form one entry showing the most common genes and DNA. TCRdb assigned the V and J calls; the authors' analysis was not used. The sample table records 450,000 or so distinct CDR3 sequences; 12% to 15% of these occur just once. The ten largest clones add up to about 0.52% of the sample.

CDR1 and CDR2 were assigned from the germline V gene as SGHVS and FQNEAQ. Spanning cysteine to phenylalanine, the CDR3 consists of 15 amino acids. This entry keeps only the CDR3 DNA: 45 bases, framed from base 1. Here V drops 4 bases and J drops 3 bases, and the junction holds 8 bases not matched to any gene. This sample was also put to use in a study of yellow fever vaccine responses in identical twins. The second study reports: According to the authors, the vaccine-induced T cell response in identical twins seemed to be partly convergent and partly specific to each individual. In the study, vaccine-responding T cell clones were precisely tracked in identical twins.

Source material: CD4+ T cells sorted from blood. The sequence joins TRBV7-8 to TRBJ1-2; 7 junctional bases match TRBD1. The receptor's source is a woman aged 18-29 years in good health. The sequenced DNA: TGTGCCAGCAGCTCTAAACAGGGGACCGACTATGGCTACACCTTC. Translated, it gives CASSSKQGTDYGYTF.